The clone carrying this T cell receptor (beta chain) was seen once. This entry comes from a study of shared T cell receptors in the human thymus. The repertoire was sequenced with immunoSEQ multiplex PCR; TCRdb's copy has only in-frame clones and lacks some. The data show a few hundred thousand clones, around 95% seen once. CDR1 and CDR2 from the germline V gene are SGHTA and FQGNSA. Trimming shortened V by 5 bases and J by 6 bases, and 7 bases separated the two germline ends. This CDR3 is built from 12 residues. This clonotype was sampled from a human donor. V is TRBV7-2 and J is TRBJ2-2; D is ambiguous. The sample was thymocytes. In DNA form, the CDR3 reads TGTGCCAGCAGCCACTCCCCCGGGGAGCTGTTTTTT. Its translation: CASSHSPGELFF.